A selection of T cell receptor beta chains follows, all from one sample in a study of T cells after yellow fever vaccination. TCRdb reanalysed the 5' RACE reads using MiXCR and keeps one entry per CDR3 protein. The sample has roughly 26,000 distinct CDR3 sequences; 5.5% are singletons. Sequenced material: PBMCs, either bulk or a sorted T-cell subset (CD4+, CD8+, memory, or dextramer-sorted; not recorded which), taken 15 days after the yellow fever booster vaccination. Every receptor here comes from a young man who received the YFV17D yellow fever vaccine. Each CDR3 is given with its conserved first and last residue. Fields, in order: J gene, clone size, V gene, D gene, CDR3 DNA, CDR3 protein. The D gene is left open where the match is weak. Clone size, where shown, is once, few, many, or a class for clones that have expanded.

J gene: TRBJ2-5; clone size: medium-sized; V gene: TRBV7-3; D gene: NA; CDR3 DNA: TGTGCCAGCAGCGAGGTGATGGGGTCTCAAGAGACCCAGTACTTC; CDR3 protein: CASSEVMGSQETQYF
J gene: TRBJ2-3; clone size: NA; V gene: TRBV7-9; D gene: NA; CDR3 DNA: TGTGCCAGCAGCTCCGGTCTTGGTACGCAGTATTTT; CDR3 protein: CASSSGLGTQYF
J gene: TRBJ2-7; clone size: many; V gene: TRBV5-6; D gene: TRBD2; CDR3 DNA: TGTGCCAGCAGCTTGTCGGGGGGCGAGCAGTACTTC; CDR3 protein: CASSLSGGEQYF
J gene: TRBJ2-7; clone size: many; V gene: TRBV18; D gene: NA; CDR3 DNA: TGTGCCAGCTCACCGTCGACAGGCGAGCAGTACTTC; CDR3 protein: CASSPSTGEQYF
J gene: TRBJ2-2; clone size: many; V gene: TRBV7-2; D gene: NA; CDR3 DNA: TGTGCCAGCAGCCCTAAAGTGGGGGGGCAGAACACCGGGGAGCTGTTTTTT; CDR3 protein: CASSPKVGGQNTGELFF
J gene: TRBJ2-3; clone size: many; V gene: TRBV9; D gene: TRBD2; CDR3 DNA: TGTGCCAGCAGTGGACTAGCGGGAGGGCCGGATAGAGATACGCAGTATTTT; CDR3 protein: CASSGLAGGPDRDTQYF
J gene: TRBJ1-5; clone size: many; V gene: TRBV19; D gene: NA; CDR3 DNA: TGTGCCAGTAGTTCGACAGGACTAAGCAATCAGCCCCAGCATTTT; CDR3 protein: CASSSTGLSNQPQHF
J gene: TRBJ2-5; clone size: few; V gene: TRBV4-2; D gene: TRBD2; CDR3 DNA: TGTGCCAGCAGCCCGGGACTAGCGGGAGGGTTAAGTGAGACCCAGTACTTC; CDR3 protein: CASSPGLAGGLSETQYF
J gene: TRBJ2-5; clone size: NA; V gene: TRBV20-1; D gene: TRBD1; CDR3 DNA: TGCAGTGCTAGGACAGGGGGCCTAGAGACCCAGTACTTC; CDR3 protein: CSARTGGLETQYF
J gene: TRBJ2-5; clone size: many; V gene: TRBV13; D gene: NA; CDR3 DNA: TGTGCCAGCAGTTTTGAGCAGGGATTCCAAGAGACCCAGTACTTC; CDR3 protein: CASSFEQGFQETQYF
J gene: TRBJ2-1; clone size: medium-sized; V gene: TRBV24-1; D gene: TRBD2; CDR3 DNA: TGTGCCACCAGTGATGCCCGACTAGCGGGAGGGAGGGTCAATGAGCAGTTCTTC; CDR3 protein: CATSDARLAGGRVNEQFF
J gene: TRBJ1-1; clone size: many; V gene: TRBV12-5; D gene: NA; CDR3 DNA: TGTGCTAGTGGTTTGGTCCCCAGGGCGGCTTTCTTT; CDR3 protein: CASGLVPRAAFF
J gene: TRBJ1-4; clone size: many; V gene: TRBV28; D gene: TRBD1; CDR3 DNA: TGTGCCAGCAGTTCGTCAGGGGGCGGTGAAAAACTGTTTTTT; CDR3 protein: CASSSSGGGEKLFF
J gene: TRBJ2-3; clone size: many; V gene: TRBV7-8; D gene: TRBD2; CDR3 DNA: TGTGCCAGCAGCAAGACTAGCGGGGGAACGCAGTATTTT; CDR3 protein: CASSKTSGGTQYF
J gene: TRBJ2-3; clone size: many; V gene: TRBV7-9; D gene: NA; CDR3 DNA: TGTGCCAGCAGCTCCTACTGGGAGGGGGCGGCCACAGATACGCAGTATTTT; CDR3 protein: CASSSYWEGAATDTQYF
J gene: TRBJ1-1; clone size: many; V gene: TRBV3-1; D gene: NA; CDR3 DNA: TGTGCCAGCAGCCAAGATCACGGGAGGGAAGCTTTCTTT; CDR3 protein: CASSQDHGREAFF
J gene: TRBJ2-1; clone size: few; V gene: TRBV18; D gene: TRBD1; CDR3 DNA: TGTGCCAGCTCACCACCCGGGACAGGGATCAACAATGAGCAGTTCTTC; CDR3 protein: CASSPPGTGINNEQFF
J gene: TRBJ1-1; clone size: many; V gene: TRBV3-2; D gene: NA; CDR3 DNA: TGTGCCAGCAGCCTTTGGTGGCCCATGGTGGGACAGGCTGAGTGGGTCACTGAAGCTTTCTTT; CDR3 protein: CASSLWWPMVGQAEWVTEAFF
J gene: TRBJ2-1; clone size: many; V gene: TRBV7-2; D gene: NA; CDR3 DNA: TGTGCCAGCAGCTTATCGGGGAGCTCCTACAATGAGCAGTTCTTC; CDR3 protein: CASSLSGSSYNEQFF
J gene: TRBJ1-1; clone size: many; V gene: TRBV20-1; D gene: NA; CDR3 DNA: TGCAGTGCCCTTAAACGGGAGCAGAACACTGAAGCTTTCTTT; CDR3 protein: CSALKREQNTEAFF
J gene: TRBJ2-5; clone size: many; V gene: TRBV5-1; D gene: NA; CDR3 DNA: TGCGCCAGCAGCTCCAGACACAGAGACCAAGAGACCCAGTACTTC; CDR3 protein: CASSSRHRDQETQYF
J gene: TRBJ1-1; clone size: many; V gene: TRBV5-1; D gene: NA; CDR3 DNA: TGCGCCAGCAGCTTTGGTAACACTGAAGCTTTCTTT; CDR3 protein: CASSFGNTEAFF
J gene: TRBJ1-1; clone size: many; V gene: TRBV4-3; D gene: NA; CDR3 DNA: TGCGCCAGCAGCCGAATCCGTAACACTGAAGCTTTCTTT; CDR3 protein: CASSRIRNTEAFF
J gene: TRBJ2-7; clone size: few; V gene: TRBV27; D gene: NA; CDR3 DNA: TGTGCCAGCAAGCCCTTCACAGCCTACGAGCAGTACTTC; CDR3 protein: CASKPFTAYEQYF
J gene: TRBJ2-3; clone size: many; V gene: TRBV7-2; D gene: NA; CDR3 DNA: TGTGCCAGCAGTCAACAGAGCCCTAGCACAGATACGCAGTATTTT; CDR3 protein: CASSQQSPSTDTQYF
J gene: TRBJ2-6; clone size: many; V gene: TRBV3-1; D gene: NA; CDR3 DNA: TGTGCCAGCAGCCAAGATGGTCTGGCGGCTCTATCTGGGGCCAACGTCCTGACTTTC; CDR3 protein: CASSQDGLAALSGANVLTF
J gene: TRBJ1-5; clone size: many; V gene: TRBV2; D gene: NA; CDR3 DNA: TGTGCCAGCAGTGGAGGCATTGGTCAGCCCCAGCATTTT; CDR3 protein: CASSGGIGQPQHF
J gene: TRBJ2-4; clone size: many; V gene: TRBV20-1; D gene: NA; CDR3 DNA: TGCAGTGCTAGTGGGGGTTCCAAAAACATTCAGTACTTC; CDR3 protein: CSASGGSKNIQYF
J gene: TRBJ2-3; clone size: many; V gene: TRBV20-1; D gene: NA; CDR3 DNA: TGCAGTGCCAGGTGGAGAGGGGTTGTGGGCAAGGATACGCAGTATTTT; CDR3 protein: CSARWRGVVGKDTQYF
J gene: TRBJ1-4; clone size: many; V gene: TRBV27; D gene: NA; CDR3 DNA: TGTGCCAGCAGTTTATCGGCAGGTCTCGGAGAAAAACTGTTTTTT; CDR3 protein: CASSLSAGLGEKLFF
J gene: TRBJ2-1; clone size: many; V gene: TRBV7-8; D gene: NA; CDR3 DNA: TGTGCCAGCAGCTTAAACAGGGCGGGCGGCAATGAGCAGTTCTTC; CDR3 protein: CASSLNRAGGNEQFF
J gene: TRBJ2-2; clone size: NA; V gene: TRBV12-3/TRBV12-4; D gene: TRBD2; CDR3 DNA: TGTGCCACCTCGCCGGGACTAGCGACCGGGGAGCTGTTTTTT; CDR3 protein: CATSPGLATGELFF
J gene: TRBJ2-1; clone size: many; V gene: TRBV6-2/TRBV6-3; D gene: TRBD1; CDR3 DNA: TGTGCCAGCAGAGGACAGGGCTCCTACAATGAGCAGTTCTTC; CDR3 protein: CASRGQGSYNEQFF
J gene: TRBJ2-6; clone size: many; V gene: TRBV12-3/TRBV12-4; D gene: NA; CDR3 DNA: TGTGCCAGCAGCTCCCAGACTATCTCTGGGGCCAACGTCCTGACTTTC; CDR3 protein: CASSSQTISGANVLTF
J gene: TRBJ2-5; clone size: many; V gene: TRBV5-1; D gene: NA; CDR3 DNA: TGCGCCAGCAGCTTTCTCGGTGGGAAAGAGACCCAGTACTTC; CDR3 protein: CASSFLGGKETQYF
J gene: TRBJ2-5; clone size: many; V gene: TRBV29-1; D gene: NA; CDR3 DNA: TGCAGCGCGACGCCAGCGTACCAAGAGACCCAGTACTTC; CDR3 protein: CSATPAYQETQYF
J gene: TRBJ1-3; clone size: many; V gene: TRBV12-3/TRBV12-4; D gene: NA; CDR3 DNA: TGTGCCAGCAGTTTGCACGACACCCGGAGCACCATATATTTT; CDR3 protein: CASSLHDTRSTIYF
J gene: TRBJ2-1; clone size: many; V gene: TRBV3-1; D gene: NA; CDR3 DNA: TGTGCCAGCAGCCAAGGTGCTAGAGTCAATGAGCAGTTCTTC; CDR3 protein: CASSQGARVNEQFF
J gene: TRBJ2-2; clone size: many; V gene: TRBV24-1; D gene: NA; CDR3 DNA: TGTGCCACCAGTGATTTTGGGTCCACCGGGGAGCTGTTTTTT; CDR3 protein: CATSDFGSTGELFF
J gene: TRBJ2-7; clone size: many; V gene: TRBV5-5; D gene: NA; CDR3 DNA: TGTGCCAGCAGCTTAACAGGCGACTACGAGCAGTACTTC; CDR3 protein: CASSLTGDYEQYF